Presented here are 30 T cell receptor beta chains from one specimen sequenced in a study of OX40 agonist ivuxolimab in advanced cancers. Assay: immunoSEQ multiplex PCR; the TCRdb copy retains only in-frame clones and omits some. The table lists 60,000 to 70,000 clones, 89% of them singletons. Sequenced here: CD4+ or CD8+ T cells sorted from blood, sampled in a trial of the OX40 agonist ivuxolimab. Receptor source: an adult with an advanced solid tumor such as melanoma, head and neck, liver or kidney cancer.

A single count supports this clone. This chain uses TRBV29-1 with TRBJ2-7; weak D call: TRBD2 (7 bases). Trimming stripped 0 bases from V and 5 bases from J, with 17 bases between. Germline CDR1 and CDR2: SQVTM and ANQGSEA. The length of the CDR3 is 15 residues. CDR3 bases: TGCAGCGTTGAAGATATAGTCGGGGGGCCGGACGAGCAGTACTTC. This gives the protein CSVEDIVGGPDEQYF.

This sequence joins TRBV6-5 and TRBJ2-1; D unclear. Germline assignment: CDR1 MNHEY and CDR2 SVGAGI. V lost 2 bases and J lost 2, with 7 bases in between. The CDR3 is 14 residues long. CDR3 DNA sequence: TGTGCCAGCAGTTACGGCCAGACCTACAATGAGCAGTTCTTC. It codes for CASSYGQTYNEQFF.

This rearrangement joins TRBV11-2 to TRBJ2-3; D uncertain. The length of the CDR3 is 13 residues. Germline V gives CDR1 SGHAT, CDR2 FQNNGV. The V end lost 6 bases, the J end lost 5 bases, and 12 bases lay between the germline ends. CDR3 bases: TGTGCCAGCAGTCACGCCTTGGTAGATACGCAGTATTTT. Amino acids: CASSHALVDTQYF. The whole variable domain, filled in from reference TRBV11-2 and TRBJ2-3, reads EAGVAQSPRYKIIEKRQSVAFWCNPISGHATLYWYQQILGQGPKLLIQFQNNGVVDDSQLPKDRFSAERLKGVDSTLKIQPAKLEDSAVYLCASSHALVDTQYFGPGTRLTVL.

The chain has TRBV9 and TRBJ1-3; no clear D gene. The V end lost 3 bases, the J end lost 2 bases, and 6 bases lay between the germline ends. The CDR3 has 13 residues. Germline CDR1 is SGDLS and CDR2 is YYNGEE. In DNA, the CDR3 is TGTGCCAGCAGCGCGCCGCCTGGAAACACCATATATTTT. This encodes CASSAPPGNTIYF.

J is TRBJ2-3 and V is TRBV25-1; 13 bases fit TRBD2. The CDR3 runs to 16 residues. V lost 3 bases, J lost 4 bases, and 4 bases stayed unmatched. CDR1 MGHDK and CDR2 SYGVNS come from the germline V gene. In DNA form, the CDR3 reads TGTGCCAGCAGTGATGGACTAGCGGGGGTTTCAGATACGCAGTATTTT. Protein sequence: CASSDGLAGVSDTQYF.

The chain joins TRBV20-1 to TRBJ1-2, with D tentatively TRBD1 (6 bases). The CDR3 consists of 11 residues. Between the trimmed V and J ends, which lost 6 bases and 6 bases, there was a span of 11 bases. From germline, CDR1 is DFQATT and CDR2 SNEGSKA (reference sequence). Here the CDR3 reads CSAHHRDGYTF. The CDR3, as DNA: TGCAGTGCCCACCACAGGGATGGCTACACCTTC.

The V call is TRBV27, the J call TRBJ2-1; 9 nucleotides align to TRBD2. CDR3 length: 16 residues. The germline V gene has CDR1 MNHEY and CDR2 SMNVEV (reference sequence). V shed 4 bases, J shed 6 bases, and the junction held 10 bases outside the gene matches. Written as DNA, the CDR3 is TGTGCCAGCAGTTACTCAGCGGGAGGTCTCGGCAATGAGCAGTTCTTC. Translated: CASSYSAGGLGNEQFF.

The V call is TRBV27, the J call TRBJ1-6; D is unresolved. The CDR3 is made up of 13 amino acids. The germline V gene has CDR1 MNHEY and CDR2 SMNVEV (reference sequence). V lost 3 bases, J lost 3 bases, and 3 bases lay in between. The CDR3 coding sequence is TGTGCCAGCAGTTTGGACTATAATTCACCCCTCCACTTT. Its translation is CASSLDYNSPLHF.

The chain recombines TRBV7-3 with TRBJ2-1, with D uncertain. This CDR3 has 16 residues. V lost 2 bases, J lost 0 bases, and 11 bases lay in between. Looked up from germline, CDR1 is SGHTA and CDR2 is FQGTGA. In DNA, the CDR3 is TGTGCCAGCAGCTTAGCTAGGTCGAGCTCCTACAATGAGCAGTTCTTC. This sequence encodes CASSLARSSSYNEQFF.

The chain has TRBV6-1 and TRBJ2-5; TRBD1 agrees at 9 bases. The germline gives CDR1 MNHNS, CDR2 SASEGT. V lost 7 bases and J lost 5; bases outside the gene matches: 8. This CDR3 has 14 amino acids. The CDR3 is CASKPGQGYETQYF. DNA for the CDR3: TGTGCCAGCAAACCGGGACAGGGATACGAGACCCAGTACTTC.

The chain links TRBV11-2 to TRBJ2-7, with TRBD1 matching over 11 bases. Germline CDR1 reads SGHAT; CDR2 reads FQNNGV. Trimming at V came to 7 bases and at J to 8 bases, leaving 4 bases not matched to a gene. This CDR3 has 12 residues. The CDR3 coding sequence is TGTGCCAGCACCGGGACAGGGGGAAAGCAGTACTTC. Its translation is CASTGTGGKQYF.

This clone was detected only once. J is TRBJ2-2 and V is TRBV9; unclear D gene. The CDR3 is made up of 12 amino acids. The V end was cut by 4 bases, the J end by 4 bases, with 5 bases between. Germline CDR1 is SGDLS and CDR2 is YYNGEE. In DNA form, the CDR3 reads TGTGCCAGCAGCTCCGGCACCGGGGAGCTGTTTTTT. It translates to CASSSGTGELFF.

The chain has TRBV28 and TRBJ2-1; D is possibly TRBD1 or TRBD2 (5 bases each). This CDR3 has 14 amino acids. Germline V gene sequence: CDR1 MDHEN, CDR2 SYDVKM. The V and J ends lost 2 bases and 4 bases respectively, with 9 bases between them. CDR3 DNA sequence: TGTGCCAGCAGTTTAGCAGGGACGTACAATGAGCAGTTCTTC. Translating it yields CASSLAGTYNEQFF.

V is TRBV7-6 and J is TRBJ1-5; possibly TRBD1 for D (5 bases). Trimming removed 5 bases at V and 4 bases at J, with 15 bases between. The germline gives CDR1 SGHVS, CDR2 FNYEAQ. The CDR3 runs to 15 residues. CDR3 sequence: CASSTPGRRNQPQHF. CDR3 sequence (DNA): TGTGCCAGCAGCACTCCGGGACGGCGGAATCAGCCCCAGCATTTT.

The CDR3 here is CAWSVSLAGEQFF. The CDR3 DNA follows: TGTGCCTGGAGTGTATCCCTAGCTGGTGAGCAGTTCTTC. This chain connects TRBV30 to TRBJ2-1; a weak D match, TRBD2 (5 bases). CDR1 and CDR2 from the germline V gene are GTSNPN and SVGIG (reference sequence). V was pared by 0 bases and J by 9 bases, with 12 bases between. This CDR3 is 13 amino acids long.

V gene TRBV11-2 combines with J gene TRBJ2-2; 11 bases are shared with TRBD2. The ends lost 2 bases at V and 10 bases at J; junction bases unmatched: 3. The germline V gene has CDR1 SGHAT and CDR2 FQNNGV. The CDR3 runs to 14 residues. In DNA, the CDR3 is TGTGCCAGCAGCTTAACTAGCGGGGGCTTGGAGCTGTTTTTT. It encodes CASSLTSGGLELFF.

The J gene is TRBJ2-5, the V gene TRBV19, with D hard to call. Germline V lookup: CDR1 LNHDA, CDR2 SQIVND (reference sequence). Trimming removed 0 bases at V and 7 bases at J, with 3 bases between. This CDR3 has 11 amino acids. Here the CDR3 DNA reads TGTGCCAGTAGTATAGAGGGGACCCAGTACTTC. Protein: CASSIEGTQYF.

J is TRBJ2-7 and V is TRBV7-9; no reliable D call. The CDR3 has 12 amino acids. Trimming took off 4 bases at V and 6 bases at J, with 10 bases between the two ends. In germline, CDR1 is SEHNR, CDR2 FQNEAQ (reference sequence). As DNA, the CDR3 is TGTGCCAGCAGCTATGGGCTTGGCGAGCAGTACTTC. It translates to CASSYGLGEQYF.

The chain links TRBV28 to TRBJ2-7; D is unclear. This CDR3 is built from 10 residues. The V gene lost 6 bases and the J gene lost 3 bases, with 3 bases spanning the gap. Germline V lookup: CDR1 MDHEN, CDR2 SYDVKM. The CDR3 loop reads CASRSYEQYF. DNA for the CDR3: TGTGCCAGCAGAAGCTACGAGCAGTACTTC. The variable domain in full, with the rest retrieved from reference TRBV28 and TRBJ2-7, is DVKVTQSSRYLVKRTGEKVFLECVQDMDHENMFWYRQDPGLGLRLIYFSYDVKMKEKGDIPEGYSVSREKKERFSLILESASTNQTSMYLCASRSYEQYFGPGTRLTVT.

For the CDR3, the DNA is TGTGCCAGCAGCTGGCAGGGAGGGCGTTACGAGCAGTACTTC. Its translation: CASSWQGGRYEQYF. The chain links TRBV14 to TRBJ2-7; TRBD2 aligns across 7 bases. Germline assignment: CDR1 SGHDN and CDR2 FVKESK. This CDR3 is built from 14 residues. The V gene end was trimmed by 5 bases and the J gene end by 4 bases; junction bases not matched to a gene: 8.

This chain joins TRBV4-2 and TRBJ2-3; TRBD1 or TRBD2 may be the D gene (6 bases each). The CDR3 length is 17 residues. Germline V CDR1 and CDR2: LGHNA, YNFKEQ. V was clipped by 5 bases and J by 1 base, with 19 bases between them. In DNA form, the CDR3 reads TGTGCCAGCAGCAAGCTGGAGGGGGAGTCGGGCACAGATACGCAGTATTTT. Protein sequence: CASSKLEGESGTDTQYF.

The J gene is TRBJ1-1, the V gene TRBV9; D is ambiguous. Trimming left V 0 bases short and J 3 bases short, with 9 bases between. The CDR3 contains 14 residues. CDR1 and CDR2 (germline): SGDLS, YYNGEE. Here the CDR3 DNA reads TGTGCCAGCAGCGTAGTAGGGTTTGACACTGAAGCTTTCTTT. Its translation: CASSVVGFDTEAFF.

V is TRBV13 and J is TRBJ2-1; D may be TRBD1 (5 bases). The CDR3 sequence is 13 residues long. CDR1 is PRHDT, CDR2 FYEKMQ, per germline (reference sequence). Trimming cost V 1 base and J 10 bases, with 11 bases left between them. CDR3 region: CASSLAGAEEQFF. CDR3 in DNA: TGTGCCAGCAGCTTAGCTGGGGCAGAGGAGCAGTTCTTC.

CDR3 in amino acids: CASSDYTSGYNEQFF. CDR3 nucleotide sequence: TGTGCCAGCAGCGACTATACTAGCGGCTACAATGAGCAGTTCTTC. The chain recombines TRBV9 with TRBJ2-1, with 8 nucleotides matching TRBD2. The trim removed 3 bases at V and 3 bases at J, leaving 5 bases unmatched. CDR3 length: 15 amino acids. Germline V CDR1 and CDR2: SGDLS, YYNGEE.

J is TRBJ2-3 and V is TRBV15; 10 positions match TRBD1. The CDR3 is 17 amino acids. Per the germline V gene, CDR1 is LNHNV and CDR2 is YYDKDF (reference sequence). J gave up 2 bases and V 1 base, and 6 bases lay outside the gene matches. The CDR3 region is CATSRAMTGGFTDTQYF. In nucleotides, the CDR3 is TGTGCCACCAGCAGAGCCATGACAGGGGGCTTCACAGATACGCAGTATTTT. Complete variable domain (other parts from reference TRBV15 and TRBJ2-3): DAMVIQNPRYQVTQFGKPVTLSCSQTLNHNVMYWYQQKSSQAPKLLFHYYDKDFNNEADTPDNFQSRRPNTSFCFLDIRSPGLGDTAMYLCATSRAMTGGFTDTQYFGPGTRLTVL.

The chain joins TRBV7-8 to TRBJ2-3; TRBD2 aligns across 8 bases. The germline V gene encodes CDR1 SGHVS and CDR2 FQNEAQ. The CDR3 runs to 16 residues. Trimming cost V 1 base and J 6 bases; bases outside gene matches: 9. CDR3 amino acids: CASSLDRRGDGDTQYF. In DNA, the CDR3 is TGTGCCAGCAGCTTAGATCGGCGGGGGGATGGGGATACGCAGTATTTT.

This chain joins TRBV4-1 and TRBJ2-7; 9 bases map to TRBD2. The CDR3 totals 15 residues. V lost 0 bases, J lost 5 bases, and 5 bases stayed unmatched. The germline CDR1 and CDR2 sequences are MGHRA and YSYEKL. The CDR3 region is CASSQDRSSGNEQYF. The CDR3 DNA sequence: TGCGCCAGCAGCCAAGATCGGTCTAGCGGGAACGAGCAGTACTTC.

V and J are TRBV15 and TRBJ2-7; 7 bases match TRBD1. This CDR3 comprises 12 residues. Trimming removed 8 bases from V and 3 bases from J; junction bases left unmatched: 4. Germline CDR1 reads LNHNV; CDR2 reads YYDKDF (reference sequence). For the CDR3, the DNA is TGTGCCACCCGGGACAGATACTACGAGCAGTACTTC. Encoded protein: CATRDRYYEQYF.

The genes are TRBV7-3 and TRBJ1-6; no clear D. The germline V gene has CDR1 SGHTA and CDR2 FQGTGA. CDR3 length equals 13 residues. Trimming took off 5 bases at V and 6 bases at J, with 8 bases between the two ends. The CDR3 is CASSASLNSPLHF. As DNA, the CDR3 is TGTGCCAGCAGCGCTTCTCTTAATTCACCCCTCCACTTT.

This chain connects TRBV5-1 to TRBJ2-7; a weak D match, TRBD1 (6 bases). This CDR3 has 14 residues. Looked up from germline, CDR1 is SGHRS and CDR2 is YFSETQ. The germline V and J ends were trimmed by 4 bases and 5 bases, with 16 bases remaining between them. CDR3 sequence: CASSRGQGLDEQYF. DNA of the CDR3: TGCGCCAGCAGCCGCGGTCAGGGGCTAGACGAGCAGTACTTC.